This TCR beta chain originates from a study of cytomegalovirus exposure and HLA in healthy donors (TCRdb year 2017). Regarding the study in general: In an earlier analysis of under 750 of the donors, about 260 Gb of sequence data and 100 million or so unique TCR beta sequences from about 179 million T cells were reported. Rather than using new phenotypic data, the later analysis identified candidate immune exposures from TCR beta sequences and from how often those sequences occurred across donors. In an earlier analysis of a few hundred of the donors, high-throughput TCR beta sequencing was used to judge whether each TCR beta V gene segment behaved as functional or pseudogenic. Every discovery cohort repertoire had been produced on one sequencing platform. Typing coverage differed by locus: A, B, C, DRB1 and DQB1 were typed in roughly 620-630 donors, DQA1 in 522, DPA1 in 600 to 610, and DPB1 in about 450. A later analysis re-analyzed previously published TCR beta repertoires from 666 donors and added high-resolution HLA genotyping to study TCR occurrence patterns. Among roughly 370 genotyped donors of the cohort, an average of around 240,000 unique TCR beta nucleotide sequences were sequenced per donor, around 20% of them non-productive. Both class I and class II loci were covered by HLA typing, at four-digit resolution. Alongside the repertoire data, information on donor age, sex, ethnicity and CMV serostatus was compiled. The T cell repertoires of several hundred subjects were profiled by immunosequencing and related to cytomegalovirus serostatus. The study aimed to test whether cataloging public T cell receptors could reveal signatures of past pathogen exposure. About 320 gigabases of sequencing data and roughly 90 million unique TCR sequences were included in an early release covering several hundred HLA-typed donors. Genome-wide SNP genotypes for about 60% of the 666 donors were used in a later genetic analysis, which treated that subset as a discovery cohort. The genetic ancestry cluster associated with self-reported Caucasian donors included 81% of the 350 to 500 genotyped donors. Besides the first cohort of 666 subjects, a separate validation cohort made up of 120 or so different subjects was used. About 5 DR-DQ haplotypes were handled as single units for association and clustering, since linkage in the cohort was strong. The study combined high-throughput TCR immunosequencing, statistical association of individual TCRs with disease status, and machine learning to predict cytomegalovirus infection status.

As concerns this clone: What antigen it recognizes has not been identified. The input lacks base qualities; no much larger clone sits a single base away.

The cohort was made up of approximately 670 healthy bone marrow donors. At the time of sampling, all cohort members were nominally healthy, though unrecorded immune exposures were likely present. The donor was CMV seropositive and was included in the group of some 290 seropositive cohort members. A peripheral blood sample was collected from each donor, and TCR beta sequencing was performed on peripheral blood mononuclear cells. Genomic DNA was extracted from the blood cell samples with the Qiagen DNeasy Blood Extraction Kit. Results and caveats for the whole study, not just this receptor: The authors suggested that the approach could potentially be extended to other disease states and immunological phenotypes. Compared with the roughly 700-donor mean, donors in an Asian-associated ancestry cluster had fewer N-insertions in productive TCRs, according to a later genetic analysis. Compared with equally common non-associated chains, HLA-associated TCR beta chains in a later analysis were more clonally expanded and had lower generation probabilities. According to a later analysis, TCR association rates differed among HLA loci, with DRB1 alleles showing the most associated TCRs and HLA-C alleles showing the fewest. A cluster of highly shared sequence variants was judged likely to be a technical artifact of the sequencing pipeline. In an earlier analysis of about 600 of the donors, most TCR beta V segments appeared in productive rearrangements about 90% or about 30% of the time, broadly matching IMGT annotations. Because some donors lacked HLA typing at each locus, the association tests relied only on the typed subset. A further reported finding was that TCR beta sequences accurately predicted the HLA-A and HLA-B alleles for most subjects in the first cohort. This cohort had only TCR beta chains sequenced, and the lack of alpha or paired-chain data limited which features could be detected. Linkage disequilibrium might explain the correlated functional status among segregating V segments, but an unknown experimental factor could not be excluded. In a later genetic analysis, a missense DCLRE1C variant was associated with V-gene and J-gene trimming of TCR beta chains, and the association was replicated in an independent cohort. Strong co-occurrence of HLA alleles, especially DR and DQ, made assigning TCR associations to individual alleles difficult. The study gave a list of around 170 TCR beta chains associated with cytomegalovirus. In vitro tests confirmed that three of the cytomegalovirus-associated TCR beta chains recognize cytomegalovirus antigens. In a later analysis, about 16,000 TCR beta sequences were associated with specific HLA alleles at a false discovery rate of 0.05. The earlier analysis of nearly 600 of the donors excluded approximately 17 rarely observed V segments, including chromosome 9 orphons, because counts were too low. Immune exposure information for the cohort was limited to CMV serostatus. The classifier was reported to diagnose cytomegalovirus status with high specificity and sensitivity in both the original cohort and the validation cohort. Because the 87-base-pair reads could not distinguish some IMGT-functional V segments, including TRBV6-2 and TRBV6-3, those segments were excluded. Across donors, most TCR sequences were observed very rarely, whereas some public TCRs were present in many individuals. A later analysis reported that several top co-occurrence clusters appeared linked to parvovirus B19, influenza, CMV and Epstein-Barr virus. Sequencing depth was assumed to be roughly uniform across donors in the presence/absence analyses, though that assumption may not hold. In a later analysis, most CMV-associated TCR beta chains were found to appear HLA-restricted, with HLA associations seemingly driven largely by CMV exposure.

Library prep was done by the immunoSEQ multiplex PCR assay. A mixture of 60 forward primers for TCR Vbeta segments and 13 reverse primers for TCR Jbeta segments was used in the multiplex PCR. The CDR3 region of rearranged TCR beta genes was amplified from genomic DNA with a multiplex PCR assay. The Illumina HiSeq System was used to sequence the amplified TCR beta libraries as 87-base-pair reads. In the authors' own workflow: A later analysis tallied some 79 million unique TCR beta chains across the approximately 670 repertoires, and about 12 million of those chains were shared by two or more donors. Raw reads were error-corrected and collapsed into unique sequences with a nearest-neighbor algorithm that merged closely related sequences to remove PCR and sequencing errors. V, D and J gene segments were assigned by aligning CDR3 sequences to IMGT reference sequences. Each retained sequence needed at least a six-nucleotide match to both a V gene segment and a J gene segment. Rearrangements were called productive when the CDR3 lacked stop codons and stayed in frame with V and J; all others were non-productive. Following IMGT convention, CDR3 was defined as the stretch from the second conserved V-encoded cysteine to the conserved J-encoded phenylalanine. Sequences without an unambiguous match to a single V gene segment were excluded from the earlier analysis of about 600 of the donors. In an earlier analysis of approximately 500 of the donors, a V segment was called functional when productive rearrangements were above 56.7%, and segregating when the standard deviation between donors exceeded 5%. To diagnose cytomegalovirus status from the catalog of TCR beta chain sequences, a statistical classification framework was built. A later analysis assigned V and J genes by comparing TCR nucleotide sequences with IMGT/GENE-DB human TR gene sequences. In a later analysis, CDR3 sequences and most-parsimonious VDJ recombination scenarios were assigned using the TCRdist pipeline. In a later analysis, each TCR beta chain was defined by its CDR3 amino acid sequence together with its V-gene family, and reads lacking a unique V-gene family were excluded. As a way to deal with suspected cross-contamination and a sequencing artifact, a later analysis dropped approximately 590 nucleotide sequences that were highly shared and had low generation probability. For each public chain, a later analysis derived a clonal expansion index from normalized ranks of inferred template counts within each repertoire. A later analysis computed generation probabilities with a VDJ recombination model fitted to out-of-frame rearrangements, and checked the results against IGoR. In a later analysis, hypergeometric tests were used to score TCR-TCR, TCR-HLA and TCR-CMV co-occurrence, with a repertoire-size bias correction applied to TCR pairs. False discovery rates were estimated in a later analysis by permuting HLA or CMV assignments 20 times. In a later analysis, co-occurring TCRs were grouped with DBSCAN, and TCRdist sequence similarity was added when clustering was performed within HLA-allele-positive subsets. Repertoires with fewer than 30,000 or more than 120,000 public chains, plus five repertoires with anomalous nucleotide sharing, were excluded from co-occurrence clustering. Sourced from immuneACCESS, this table was stored by TCRdb with only in-frame sequences that have V and J called. A share of the clones is absent; for the studies checked, an unresolved V gene accounts for under half, and the remainder has no known explanation. From that table come the V and J calls and clone size; the DNA was used to work out D and trimming. Here the sample has 150,000 to 200,000 clones; roughly 85% occur a single time. The ten largest clones take up 9.5% to 10% of the sample.

Counted from cysteine to phenylalanine, this CDR3 has 16 amino acids. Only the CDR3 DNA is retained, 48 bases long and in frame from the first base. For this chain, trimming is 2 bases at the V end and 2 bases at the J end, and the number of junction bases without a gene match is 7. Looking up the germline V gene (reference sequence) yields CDR1 GTSNPN and CDR2 SVGIG. The rearrangement joined TRBV30 to TRBJ2-5, with 11 bases matching TRBD2. Sample: PBMCs. This sequence originates from a man younger than 30 in good health and CMV-seropositive. The CDR3 sequence is CAWSSLAGGGQETQYF. The DNA is as follows: TGTGCCTGGAGTTCTCTAGCGGGAGGAGGTCAAGAGACCCAGTACTTC.